This entry features one T cell receptor beta chain sequence. This sample was taken from a study of CD8 T cells in Susac syndrome. This CDR3 is 16 amino acids long. Trimming removed 5 bases at V and 0 bases at J, with 17 bases between. CDR1 and CDR2 from the germline V gene are LNHDA and SQIVND (reference sequence). Random hexamers were used to reverse transcribe an amount of roughly 0.5 to 1 ug RNA. The immunoSEQ assay covered 54 Vbeta and 13 Jbeta segments for CDR3. TCRdb re-called the immunoSEQ multiplex PCR reads with MiXCR, one entry per CDR3 protein. The sample has around 69,000 distinct CDR3 sequences, under 96% seen once.

This sequence originates from a human donor with multiple sclerosis. The sequenced material came from CD4+ T cells from PBMCs. The gene calls are TRBV19 and TRBJ2-7; D not resolved. The DNA of the CDR3 is TGTGCCAGTAGTGGTCGTGGGCAGGCCGCCTCCTACGAGCAGTACTTC. This encodes CASSGRGQAASYEQYF.